Following are 23 T cell receptor beta chains from one sample sequenced in a study of early T cells in non-severe SARS-CoV-2 infection. TCRdb called the 5' RACE reads again in MiXCR, with one record for every CDR3 protein. Of 70,000 to 95,000 distinct CDR3 sequences listed, around 15% are singletons. Sequencing was performed on whole blood. These receptors were taken from an adult who was a healthcare worker with PCR-confirmed SARS-CoV-2 infection or an uninfected control (not recorded which).

This clonotype has ten or more counts. V and J are TRBV4-1 and TRBJ2-5, with TRBD1 matching over 7 bases. The V gene end was trimmed by 2 bases and the J gene end by 5 bases; junction bases not matched to a gene: 14. CDR3 length: 17 amino acids. Germline V CDR1 and CDR2: MGHRA, YSYEKL. CDR3 in DNA: TGCGCCAGCAGCCAACCGCACTTACAGGGGCGGTGGGAGACCCAGTACTTC. Translation: CASSQPHLQGRWETQYF.

This clonotype occurred a few times. The chain has TRBV9 and TRBJ1-2, with a weak D call TRBD1 (5 bases). CDR1 is SGDLS, CDR2 YYNGEE, per germline. The CDR3 is 14 amino acids. The V end was cut by 5 bases, the J end by 5 bases, with 16 bases between. The CDR3 protein is CASSRAAREYGYTF. In nucleotides, the CDR3 is TGTGCCAGCAGTCGAGCTGCCAGGGAATATGGCTACACCTTC.

The chain joins TRBV18 to TRBJ1-4; unclear D gene. The CDR3 totals 16 residues. CDR1 is KGHSH, CDR2 LQKENI, per germline. Trimming took 5 bases from V and 5 from J, leaving 18 bases between them. The CDR3 loop is CASSFSQARENEKLFF. In DNA, the CDR3 is TGTGCCAGCTCATTTTCCCAAGCTCGGGAGAATGAAAAACTGTTTTTT.

This clonotype showed up many times. The chain joins TRBV4-1 to TRBJ2-7; D perhaps matches TRBD2 (5 bases). CDR3 length: 16 residues. V was shortened by 0 bases and J by 7 bases, with 19 bases between the two germline ends. Germline V gene sequence: CDR1 MGHRA, CDR2 YSYEKL. The DNA for the CDR3 is TGCGCCAGCAGCCAAGAATGGCCGGGGTCCTACAGAGAGCAGTACTTC. Amino acids: CASSQEWPGSYREQYF.

Many counts were recorded for this clonotype. This rearrangement joins TRBV7-9 to TRBJ2-1; TRBD2 agrees at 12 bases. Trimming cost V 5 bases and J 7 bases; bases outside gene matches: 6. The CDR3 covers 15 residues. Germline-derived CDR1 and CDR2 are SEHNR and FQNEAQ (reference sequence). The CDR3 nucleotides read TGTGCCAGCAGCCCCAGGACTAGCGGGGAGAATGAGCAGTTCTTC. Translation: CASSPRTSGENEQFF.

CDR3 protein: CASNSYNEQFF. The CDR3 DNA sequence: TGTGCCAGCAACTCCTACAATGAGCAGTTCTTC. J is TRBJ2-1 and V is TRBV7-9; D is ambiguous. V was clipped by 7 bases and J by 0 bases, with 1 base between them. This CDR3 contains 11 residues. The germline gives CDR1 SEHNR, CDR2 FQNEAQ (reference sequence).

This clonotype was observed a handful of times. The chain links TRBV9 to TRBJ2-3; TRBD2 agrees at 10 bases. With 3 bases clipped from V and 3 bases from J, the junction kept 10 bases outside the gene matches. Germline lookup yields CDR1 SGDLS and CDR2 YYNGEE. The CDR3 extends over 17 amino acids. CDR3 DNA sequence: TGTGCCAGCAGCGCTTCCCCGCTAGCGGGGGATACAGATACGCAGTATTTT. Its protein product is CASSASPLAGDTDTQYF.

Only a few counts were recorded for this clonotype. V is TRBV12-3 or TRBV12-4 and J is TRBJ2-2; D gene unclear. CDR3 length: 15 amino acids. Between the trimmed V and J ends, which lost 1 base and 4 bases, there was a span of 10 bases. The CDR3 DNA reads as TGTGCCAGCAGTTTAGGGGGATCGATCACCGGGGAGCTGTTTTTT. Protein product: CASSLGGSITGELFF.

The gene calls are TRBV12-3 or TRBV12-4 and TRBJ2-7, with 8 positions matching TRBD1. This CDR3 contains 15 residues. J was trimmed by 3 bases and V by 5 bases; bases with no gene match: 9. The CDR3 nucleotides are TGTGCCAGCAGTCTCCAGGGGACAGGATACTACGAGCAGTACTTC. It yields the protein CASSLQGTGYYEQYF.

The chain couples TRBV11-2 to TRBJ2-5; no clear D gene. The CDR3 is 14 residues long. V gave up 5 bases and J gave up 5 bases, with 15 bases separating them. Germline CDR1 reads SGHAT; CDR2 reads FQNNGV. CDR3 nucleotides: TGTGCCAGCAGCCCGGACCTACCTGGGGAGACCCAGTACTTC. The encoded protein is CASSPDLPGETQYF. The full variable domain, completed using reference TRBV11-2 and TRBJ2-5, is EAGVAQSPRYKIIEKRQSVAFWCNPISGHATLYWYQQILGQGPKLLIQFQNNGVVDDSQLPKDRFSAERLKGVDSTLKIQPAKLEDSAVYLCASSPDLPGETQYFGPGTRLLVL.

Comment on this clonotype: It may be a read error: a sequence one base away is much more abundant. It is likely a read error, because the conserved phenylalanine at the end of the CDR3 is missing. V usage is TRBV12-3 or TRBV12-4 and J usage is TRBJ2-2, with D tentatively TRBD1 (5 bases). The CDR3 totals 16 residues. V dropped 3 bases and J dropped 9 bases, with 20 bases sitting between them. This CDR3 reads CASSFVQAVRPRELFL. The CDR3 DNA reads TGTGCCAGCAGTTTTGTACAGGCCGTTCGTCCCCGGGAGCTGTTTCTT.

This clonotype was detected a few times. This sequence joins TRBV7-9 and TRBJ2-3; 9 bases agree with TRBD2. CDR1 and CDR2 (germline): SEHNR, FQNEAQ (reference sequence). Trimming took 5 bases from V and 3 from J; bases not matched to a gene: 6. The CDR3 length is 15 residues. The CDR3 nucleotides read TGTGCCAGCAGCCCTAGCGGGGTCGGAACAGATACGCAGTATTTT. It specifies CASSPSGVGTDTQYF.

This clonotype was counted many times. V is TRBV28 and J is TRBJ2-3; 10 bases line up with TRBD2. Germline CDR1 MDHEN, CDR2 SYDVKM. The CDR3 consists of 18 residues. V shed 6 bases, J shed 2 bases, and the junction held 14 bases outside the gene matches. The chain's CDR3 is CASRIKPWTSGPTDTQYF. The DNA for the CDR3 is TGTGCCAGCAGAATAAAACCTTGGACTAGCGGTCCCACAGATACGCAGTATTTT.

This clonotype was recorded many times. The V call is TRBV30, the J call TRBJ1-3, with unresolved D. The CDR3 is 13 residues long. CDR1 GTSNPN and CDR2 SVGIG come from the germline V gene (reference sequence). V lost 2 bases to trimming and J lost 8 bases, with 13 bases between them. For the CDR3, the DNA is TGTGCCTGGAGTAAAACTTTTGAGGACACCATATATTTT. Encoded protein: CAWSKTFEDTIYF.

The rearrangement uses TRBV25-1 and TRBJ1-5; no reliable D call. The CDR3 is 12 amino acids. V was cut by 6 bases and J by 5 bases, with 8 bases left in between. Germline CDR1 and CDR2: MGHDK and SYGVNS. CDR3 sequence: CASSLGDQPQHF. In nucleotides, the CDR3 is TGTGCCAGCAGCCTTGGGGATCAGCCCCAGCATTTT.

This clonotype was seen repeatedly, ten times or more. V usage is TRBV6-4 and J usage is TRBJ2-2; D may be TRBD1 or TRBD2 (5 bases each). CDR3 size: 15 residues. Germline loops: CDR1 MRHNA, CDR2 SNTAGT. Trimming took off 6 bases at V and 0 bases at J, with 11 bases between the two ends. The CDR3 here is CASSPRDANTGELFF. The CDR3 DNA reads TGTGCCAGCAGCCCGAGGGACGCGAACACCGGGGAGCTGTTTTTT.

This sequence joins TRBV19 and TRBJ2-3; D is perhaps TRBD2 (7 bases). CDR1 and CDR2 from the germline V gene are LNHDA and SQIVND (reference sequence). This CDR3 has 16 amino acids. Trimming shortened V by 7 bases and J by 4 bases, and 21 bases separated the two germline ends. CDR3 sequence reads: CASTRGAGAGPDTQYF. The CDR3 region has the DNA TGTGCCAGTACCCGGGGGGCCGGAGCGGGCCCAGATACGCAGTATTTT.

The sample holds a few counts of this clonotype. The V gene is TRBV6-2 or TRBV6-3, the J gene TRBJ2-1, with D possibly called TRBD1 or TRBD2 (6 bases each). The CDR3 has 15 residues. Germline V gene sequence: CDR1 MNHEY, CDR2 SVGEGT. V was trimmed by 3 bases and J by 7 bases, leaving 16 bases between them. The CDR3 here is CASSYGRGPGNEQFF. The DNA for the CDR3 is TGTGCCAGCAGTTATGGCCGGGGGCCGGGAAATGAGCAGTTCTTC.

This clonotype was found a few times. This sequence joins TRBV7-6 and TRBJ1-2; a weak D match, TRBD1 (6 bases). The CDR3 spans 13 residues. V gave up 5 bases and J gave up 7 bases, with 14 bases separating them. Germline lookup yields CDR1 SGHVS and CDR2 FNYEAQ. The CDR3 region has the DNA TGTGCCAGCAGCCGAGACAGGCTGGTTGGCTACACCTTC. This gives the protein CASSRDRLVGYTF.

This chain uses TRBV19 with TRBJ2-3, with D unresolved. V was trimmed by 0 bases and J by 8 bases, leaving 6 bases between them. Germline CDR1 is LNHDA and CDR2 is SQIVND (reference sequence). This CDR3 has 12 amino acids. CDR3 nucleotide sequence: TGTGCCAGTAGTATAGATGCGGCTACGCAGTATTTT. This sequence encodes CASSIDAATQYF. Filled out from reference TRBV19 and TRBJ2-3, the complete variable domain reads DGGITQSPKYLFRKEGQNVTLSCEQNLNHDAMYWYRQDPGQGLRLIYYSQIVNDFQKGDIAEGYSVSREKKESFPLTVTSAQKNPTAFYLCASSIDAATQYFGPGTRLTVL.

Remarks on this clonotype: No conserved phenylalanine or tryptophan ends this CDR3, so it is likely a read error. The chain employs TRBV6-4 and TRBJ2-1, with 11 bases identical to TRBD2. After removal of 4 bases from V and 6 bases from J, the junction contained 2 bases not matched to a gene. The CDR3 has 14 amino acids. Germline V gives CDR1 MRHNA, CDR2 SNTAGT. As DNA, the CDR3 is TGTGCCAGCAGTGTTAGCGGGGGGGCCAATGAGCAGTTCTCC. Protein sequence: CASSVSGGANEQFS.

V gene TRBV28 combines with J gene TRBJ2-1, with 11 bases that match TRBD2. CDR3 size: 16 residues. The germline gives CDR1 MDHEN, CDR2 SYDVKM. With V trimmed by 5 bases and J by 7 bases, 10 bases remained unmatched. The CDR3 region is CASSRTGTSGTNEQFF. In DNA form, the CDR3 reads TGTGCCAGCAGTAGGACCGGGACTAGCGGAACGAATGAGCAGTTCTTC.

This clonotype was detected ten times or more. This sequence joins TRBV7-2 and TRBJ2-1; tentative D call: TRBD2 (6 bases). Trimming removed 5 bases at V and 4 bases at J, with 18 bases between. Germline CDR1 reads SGHTA; CDR2 reads FQGNSA. This CDR3 region has 16 residues. Here the CDR3 reads CASSISFRGGYNEQFF. For the CDR3, the DNA is TGTGCCAGCAGCATATCGTTTAGGGGAGGATACAATGAGCAGTTCTTC.